The rows below give T cell receptor beta chains drawn from one sample of a study of blood T cells in healthy people across ages. A single record per CDR3 protein comes from TCRdb applying MiXCR to the 5' RACE reads. This sample has 850,000 to 1,100,000 distinct CDR3 sequences, with 35% to 45% found just once. Source material: blood. The origin of the receptors is a man younger than 35 in good health. CDR3s include the opening cysteine and the closing phenylalanine or tryptophan. Rows may omit the clone size; those that give it use once, few, many or a size class.

j_call | clone_size | v_call | cdr3_aa
- | few | TRBV12-3/TRBV12-4 | CASSFFFGENEQYF
TRBJ2-7 | - | TRBV20-1 | CSASYGTGGYEQYF
TRBJ2-7 | few | TRBV12-3/TRBV12-4 | CASSLKTGTEQYF
TRBJ2-7 | few | TRBV12-3/TRBV12-4 | CASSETGGRSYEQYF
TRBJ1-5 | few | TRBV20-1 | CSAVNRGIQPQHF
TRBJ2-1 | - | TRBV12-3/TRBV12-4 | CASSFITGADEQFF
TRBJ2-7 | few | TRBV11-2 | CASSFGSSGSNEQYF
TRBJ1-2 | - | TRBV27 | CASSLNTRTGYKDGYTF
TRBJ1-5 | few | TRBV4-1 | CASSQDVGYNQPQHF
TRBJ1-6 | - | TRBV5-6 | CASSFGVGVSPLHF
TRBJ2-2 | - | TRBV12-3/TRBV12-4 | CASNPRTANTGELFF
TRBJ1-6 | few | TRBV6-5 | CASSNSRVNSPLHF
TRBJ1-2 | - | TRBV20-1 | CSARVYGTGAGYTF
TRBJ2-1 | few | TRBV12-3/TRBV12-4 | CASSLRGAQGQFF
TRBJ1-3 | once | TRBV5-1 | CASSLAAAERGNTIYF
TRBJ1-4 | - | TRBV7-4 | CASRQGSREKLFF
TRBJ2-3 | - | TRBV7-9 | CASTIGGDVDTQYF
TRBJ1-1 | - | TRBV4-2 | CASSQDVRGGTEAFF
TRBJ2-2 | - | TRBV5-1 | CASSWAGVPNTGELFF
TRBJ2-1 | - | TRBV20-1 | CSVTNTGNSYNEQFF
TRBJ1-6 | - | TRBV3-1 | CASSQEFGDSPLHF
TRBJ2-7 | few | TRBV20-1 | CSARDSGLAVYEQYF
TRBJ2-5 | - | TRBV9 | CASSVEASQVEEQYF
TRBJ1-6 | once | TRBV7-2 | CASSSISGTGNSPLHF
TRBJ2-1 | few | TRBV20-1 | CSARRGGEGEQFF
TRBJ2-2 | few | TRBV5-6 | CASSRDRQVPGELFF
TRBJ1-2 | few | TRBV7-2 | CASSSPTSGTAAGYTF
TRBJ2-4 | - | TRBV7-2 | CVSSPDWTSGTKNIQYF
TRBJ1-2 | - | TRBV12-3/TRBV12-4 | CASSFSDSGYGYTF
TRBJ2-3 | once | TRBV3-1 | CVSSPGRLDTQYF
TRBJ1-1 | - | TRBV20-1 | CSADPGQGAAGTEAFF
TRBJ1-5 | few | TRBV7-9 | CASSSTRSGNQPQHF
TRBJ1-6 | - | TRBV12-3/TRBV12-4 | CASSLGTGNSPPHF
TRBJ1-5 | few | TRBV2 | CASTNQGQINQPQHF
TRBJ2-1 | - | TRBV4-1 | CASSQPPNEQFF
TRBJ2-3 | - | TRBV5-1 | CASSLSGTGGVSDTQYF
TRBJ2-1 | few | TRBV19 | CADIDEQFF
TRBJ1-1 | - | TRBV12-3/TRBV12-4 | CASSQRRTTEAFF
TRBJ2-1 | few | TRBV6-5 | CASSGQIYNEQFF
TRBJ1-2 | - | TRBV5-6 | CASSRKLGQGHYGYTF
TRBJ2-2 | - | TRBV6-2/TRBV6-3 | CASSYFPLTGGEKNTGELFF
TRBJ1-1 | few | TRBV7-8 | CASSHRTGMNTEAFF
TRBJ2-1 | - | TRBV6-2/TRBV6-3 | CASSYEGGGASEQFF
TRBJ1-1 | - | TRBV29-1 | CSASGQGDSEAFF
TRBJ2-1 | few | TRBV20-1 | CSAPRGGVDNEQFF
TRBJ2-3 | few | TRBV12-3/TRBV12-4 | CASSFPGNTQYF
TRBJ2-6 | few | TRBV30 | CAWSRGTIGLSGANVLTF
TRBJ1-1 | few | TRBV9 | CASSPGSYTEAFF
TRBJ2-1 | few | TRBV27 | CASSRDLEQFF
TRBJ2-1 | few | TRBV27 | CASSFPTSGGSNEQFF
TRBJ1-2 | - | TRBV30 | CAKGRGAVGYTF
TRBJ1-2 | - | TRBV6-6 | CASTVIQGGSGYTF
TRBJ2-5 | - | TRBV2 | CASSEWGSQETQYF
TRBJ1-2 | few | TRBV6-5 | CASGENYGYTF
TRBJ1-2 | - | TRBV6-5 | CASSYDGGGYTF
TRBJ2-1 | - | TRBV6-6 | CASSYPTHRGIYNEQFF
TRBJ1-2 | - | TRBV4-3 | CASSQDGRGYTF